What follows is one T cell receptor (beta chain) and its context. Its specificity is not known. These data belong to a study of human T cells and chemical hapten exposure. The library labeled individual cDNA molecules by adding unique molecular identifiers to them. TCRdb processed the RACE reads anew with MiXCR; each CDR3 protein has one entry. The sample consists of over 70,000 distinct CDR3 sequences, roughly 15% of them appearing once. This sample's time point: pre-sensitization, week 0. Treatment: therapeutic diphenylcyclopropenone sensitization with weekly scalp DPC. Total RNA was isolated from unfractionated whole blood. Notes on the study in general: TCRs exceeding 1 in 1000 frequency stayed unchanged with DPC sensitization.

This clonotype was obtained from a woman between 50 and 59 years old with alopecia areata. Some clones in this sample may be carry-over from other donors' samples. Sequenced material: whole blood, taken in connection with sensitization to the hapten diphenylcyclopropenone (DPC).

CDR3 DNA sequence: TGTGCCAGCAGACAGAACTATAATCAGCCCCAGCATTTT. The encoded protein is CASRQNYNQPQHF. This rearrangement joins TRBV6-6 to TRBJ1-5; D not resolved. V was clipped by 6 bases and J by 4 bases, with 10 bases between them. The CDR3 totals 13 residues. Germline CDR1 is MNHNY and CDR2 is SVGAGI (reference sequence).